The 18 T cell receptor beta chains presented below share a single source sample, sequenced in a study of blood T cell repertoires in COVID-19. The data were produced by immunoSEQ multiplex PCR, yet TCRdb's version contains in-frame clones alone and is incomplete. This sample has approximately 190,000 clones, with 84% found just once. The specimen sequenced was peripheral blood. All receptors derive from a woman between 65 and 79 years old with active or convalescent COVID-19.

The rearrangement uses TRBV21-1 and TRBJ1-3; TRBD1 is taken as the D call from the table, unchecked against the DNA. TRBV21-1 corresponds to a pseudogene. CDR3 length: 18 residues. This chain's CDR3 is CASSNFHRGSISGNTIYF. DNA of the CDR3: TGTGCCAGCAGCAATTTCCACAGGGGGTCTATCTCTGGAAACACCATATATTTT.

V and J are TRBV5-1 and TRBJ1-3, with D perhaps TRBD1 (6 bases). The CDR3 contains 14 residues. Germline loops: CDR1 SGHRS, CDR2 YFSETQ. The germline V and J ends were trimmed by 4 bases and 0 bases, with 8 bases remaining between them. Here the CDR3 reads CASSTDSSGNTIYF. The CDR3 DNA sequence: TGCGCCAGCAGCACGGACAGCTCTGGAAACACCATATATTTT.

This chain connects TRBV5-1 to TRBJ1-2; TRBD1 matches 7 bases. The CDR3 runs 14 residues. J was trimmed by 6 bases and V by 5 bases; bases with no gene match: 10. Germline CDR1 and CDR2: SGHRS and YFSETQ. CDR3 DNA sequence: TGCGCCAGCAGGACGTTGCGACAGGGAGATGGCTACACCTTC. This codes for CASRTLRQGDGYTF. Filled out from reference TRBV5-1 and TRBJ1-2, the complete variable domain reads KAGVTQTPRYLIKTRGQQVTLSCSPISGHRSVSWYQQTPGQGLQFLFEYFSETQRNKGNFPGRFSGRQFSNSRSEMNVSTLELGDSALYLCASRTLRQGDGYTFGSGTRLTVV.

This clone was seen only once. V gene TRBV27 combines with J gene TRBJ2-7, with TRBD2 as a possible D gene (6 bases). CDR3 size: 13 residues. V was trimmed by 8 bases and J by 0 bases, leaving 11 bases between them. Germline V CDR1 and CDR2: MNHEY, SMNVEV (reference sequence). This CDR3 is CASGDGSSYEQYF. CDR3 bases: TGTGCCAGCGGGGACGGGAGCTCCTACGAGCAGTACTTC.

The V and J genes are TRBV5-4 and TRBJ1-4; 7 nucleotides align to TRBD1. Germline CDR1 is SGHNT and CDR2 is YYREEE (reference sequence). The CDR3 runs 15 residues. With 3 bases clipped from V and 6 bases from J, the junction kept 8 bases outside the gene matches. The CDR3: CASSSNRGLDEKLFF. In DNA form, the CDR3 reads TGTGCCAGCAGCTCCAACAGGGGTCTCGATGAAAAACTGTTTTTT.

This clone was recorded a few times. V and J are TRBV19 and TRBJ1-5; D call uncertain. This CDR3 spans 14 amino acids. The V gene lost 5 bases and the J gene lost 1 base, with 9 bases spanning the gap. CDR1 LNHDA and CDR2 SQIVND come from the germline V gene (reference sequence). The CDR3 sequence: CASSPTGSNQPQHF. DNA of the CDR3: TGTGCCAGTAGTCCAACGGGGAGCAATCAGCCCCAGCATTTT. The full variable domain, with the rest looked up from reference TRBV19 and TRBJ1-5, is DGGITQSPKYLFRKEGQNVTLSCEQNLNHDAMYWYRQDPGQGLRLIYYSQIVNDFQKGDIAEGYSVSREKKESFPLTVTSAQKNPTAFYLCASSPTGSNQPQHFGDGTRLSIL.

The chain joins TRBV9 to TRBJ2-3; D is perhaps TRBD1 (6 bases). V lost 3 bases and J lost 0, with 11 bases in between. CDR1 and CDR2 from the germline V gene are SGDLS and YYNGEE. CDR3 length equals 15 residues. Here the CDR3 DNA reads TGTGCCAGCAGCGCGGGACATACTAGCACAGATACGCAGTATTTT. This gives the protein CASSAGHTSTDTQYF.

The genes are TRBV7-3 and TRBJ2-3; 9 positions match TRBD1. The CDR3 totals 15 residues. Trimming removed 3 bases from V and 3 bases from J; junction bases left unmatched: 4. From germline, CDR1 is SGHTA and CDR2 FQGTGA. The CDR3 reads CASSFDRGGTDTQYF. The CDR3, as DNA: TGTGCCAGCAGCTTCGACAGGGGGGGGACAGATACGCAGTATTTT.

The chain couples TRBV6-1 to TRBJ2-7; possibly TRBD2 for D (5 bases). Germline assignment: CDR1 MNHNS and CDR2 SASEGT. V shed 0 bases and J shed 2 bases, with 8 bases lying between them. This CDR3 is built from 14 residues. CDR3 in DNA: TGTGCCAGCAGTGAAGCAGTACTAGCCTACGAGCAGTACTTC. This sequence encodes CASSEAVLAYEQYF.

The gene calls are TRBV7-5 and TRBJ1-2. TRBV7-5 is reported as a pseudogene. This CDR3 contains 14 residues. Here the CDR3 reads CARSLLGANYGYTF. The CDR3 DNA reads as TGTGCCAGAAGCTTATTAGGAGCTAACTATGGCTACACCTTC.

The V gene is TRBV7-7, the J gene TRBJ2-3, with D unclear. Trimming cost V 3 bases and J 4 bases, with 14 bases left between them. This CDR3 is built from 15 residues. Germline V CDR1 and CDR2: SSHAT, FNYEAQ (reference sequence). The CDR3 DNA reads TGTGCCAGCAGCTTCGGTAGCTCGAGCGCAGATACGCAGTATTTT. It translates to CASSFGSSSADTQYF.

This clone was seen a handful of times. The DNA for the CDR3 is TGCGCCAGCAGCCAAGAAGTGACTGCAGTAAGCTCTGGGGCCAACGTCCTGACTTTC. Encoded protein: CASSQEVTAVSSGANVLTF. The rearrangement joins TRBV4-1 to TRBJ2-6, with D unresolved. This CDR3 is 19 amino acids long. The germline V gene encodes CDR1 MGHRA and CDR2 YSYEKL. Trimming shortened V by 0 bases and J by 0 bases, and 15 bases separated the two germline ends.

The chain has TRBV2 and TRBJ2-7, with 8 bases aligning to TRBD1. The V segment lost 2 bases and the J segment 4 bases; nucleotides outside the gene matches: 4. Germline CDR1 reads SNHLY; CDR2 reads FYNNEI. CDR3 size: 14 residues. CDR3 sequence: CASSELRGQYEQYF. The CDR3 DNA sequence: TGTGCCAGCAGTGAACTCAGGGGGCAGTACGAGCAGTACTTC.

This clone was seen just once. The rearrangement links TRBV15 to TRBJ2-6; 8 positions match TRBD1. Germline values: CDR1 LNHNV, CDR2 YYDKDF (reference sequence). V trimming: 3 bases; J trimming: 2 bases; junction bases outside the gene matches: 0. This CDR3 region has 15 residues. The CDR3 DNA follows: TGTGCCACCAGCAGGGACAGGGCTGGGGCCAACGTCCTGACTTTC. Its translation is CATSRDRAGANVLTF.

This clone was seen ten or more times. J is TRBJ1-2 and V is TRBV18, with D perhaps TRBD1 (6 bases). Germline V gene lookup returns CDR1 KGHSH and CDR2 LQKENI. This CDR3 comprises 14 residues. Trimming removed 5 bases at V and 4 bases at J, with 14 bases between. CDR3 nucleotides: TGTGCCAGCTCATCGGCAGGGGTTAGCTATGGCTACACCTTC. Its translation is CASSSAGVSYGYTF.

The gene calls are TRBV24-1 and TRBJ2-1; 13 nucleotides line up with TRBD2. The CDR3 is 17 residues long. Unmatched junction bases numbered 10, after V lost 3 bases and J lost 9 bases. Per the germline V gene, CDR1 is KGHDR and CDR2 is SFDVKD. The CDR3 DNA sequence: TGTGCCACCAGTGATCGGACTAGCGGGAGTGGATGGTTTGAGCAGTTCTTC. It specifies CATSDRTSGSGWFEQFF.

The CDR3 DNA reads as TGTGCCAGCAGCCCCCGGACAGTACAATACACCGGGGAGCTGTTTTTT. This gives the protein CASSPRTVQYTGELFF. The gene calls are TRBV11-2 and TRBJ2-2; perhaps TRBD1 as D (6 bases). V was cut by 5 bases and J by 3 bases, with 16 bases left in between. Germline V CDR1 and CDR2: SGHAT, FQNNGV. The CDR3 sequence is 16 residues long. Complete variable domain (other parts from reference TRBV11-2 and TRBJ2-2): EAGVAQSPRYKIIEKRQSVAFWCNPISGHATLYWYQQILGQGPKLLIQFQNNGVVDDSQLPKDRFSAERLKGVDSTLKIQPAKLEDSAVYLCASSPRTVQYTGELFFGEGSRLTVL.

Details on this clone: Other nucleotide sequences from this sample produce the same CDR3. The V call is TRBV18, the J call TRBJ2-7, with D perhaps matching TRBD2 (6 bases). CDR1 and CDR2 from the germline V gene are KGHSH and LQKENI. This CDR3 is 12 amino acids long. The V end was cut by 3 bases, the J end by 3 bases, with 6 bases between. The CDR3 protein is CASSPGGYEQYF. CDR3 DNA sequence: TGTGCCAGCTCACCGGGGGGCTACGAGCAGTACTTC.